The sequence of this T cell receptor (beta chain) was determined in a study of T cells after yellow fever vaccination (dated by TCRdb to the late 2010s). Turning to the overall study: Libraries from fractions with low cell numbers were prepared with the SMART-Seq v4 Ultra Low Input RNA kit. To follow T-cell clones before and after both primary and booster YFV17D yellow fever vaccination, bulk TCR alpha and beta repertoires underwent longitudinal sequencing. Two healthy male donors made up the cohort, one aged 18 to 30 years and the other aged 30 to 39 years. Blood was drawn at multiple timepoints before and after primary and secondary immunization, with bulk PBMC replicates and cell subsets isolated.

Explained via the paper, the treatment or condition label denotes: live attenuated yellow fever vaccine strain. PBMCs were isolated from peripheral blood using a standard Ficoll-Paque protocol. Dynabeads CD4 and CD8 positive selection kits were used to isolate the CD4 and CD8 T-cell fractions. TriZol was used to extract RNA from bulk PBMCs, CD4 and CD8 fractions, and dextramer-positive and dextramer-negative fractions. The paper's findings and limits, for the study overall: Compared with the primary T-cell response, the secondary T-cell response was weaker but faster, peaking on day 5 rather than day 15. A small fraction of clonotypes showed up in both the CD4 and CD8 compartments, probably as a result of convergent recombination. The study included only a couple of donors, which limits how far the findings can be generalized. Because abundant contaminating clonotypes from the bulk population could be contained in FACS-sorted repertoires, computational filtering was required. Most clones expanded after primary vaccination were re-detected after the booster (96% of CD4 and approximately 85% of CD8), suggesting broad memory maintenance.

TCR cDNA was synthesized by 5'RACE template switching, through which a universal primer site and unique molecular identifiers were introduced. Priming of cDNA synthesis was performed from both the TCR alpha and TCR beta constant segments. Library amplification used two PCR steps, and the second PCR step added sample barcodes and sequencing adapters. Libraries were sequenced on Illumina HiSeq 2500 (2x100 bp) or NovaSeq (2x150 bp). Per the authors' processing: MIGEC was used to demultiplex reads and collapse the reads into UMI consensus sequences, and MiXCR was used for V(D)J alignment. Vaccine-responding clonotypes were defined with edgeR using replicate PBMC samples, requiring FDR below 0.01 and a log2 fold change above 5 up to day 15. CD4 or CD8 identity was assigned to each bulk clonotype according to whether the clonotype was present at higher abundance in the sequenced CD4 repertoire or the sequenced CD8 repertoire. The public reads were reanalyzed by TCRdb: fastp trimming at Q25, MiXCR alignment, in-frame beta chains only. Each entry is one CDR3 protein sequence, shown with its most common DNA and genes. The authors' filters were not applied to this entry. This sample has 60,000 to 85,000 distinct CDR3 sequences in its table, and about 7% of those were observed once. 37% of the sample lies in the top ten.

Only a few counts were recorded for this clonotype. What this receptor recognizes is not known. Base qualities are not at hand, and no much larger clone is one base apart. V loses 0 bases, J loses 12 bases, and the germline ends lie 10 bases apart. From cysteine to phenylalanine, the CDR3 is 12 amino acids long. The only DNA kept is the CDR3, 36 bases in frame from the first base. Based on the germline V gene, the CDR1 and CDR2 sequences are SGHRS and YFSETQ. The receptor comes from a man in his late teens or twenties who received the YFV17D yellow fever vaccine. The V and J genes are TRBV5-1 and TRBJ2-1; confidence is insufficient to name the D gene. The sequenced sample was CD8+ T cells sorted from PBMCs, obtained roughly 45 days after the first yellow fever vaccination. The encoded CDR3 is CASSLDSLGQFF. The nucleotide sequence is given as TGCGCCAGCAGCTTGGACAGCCTTGGGCAGTTCTTC.